The clone carrying this T cell receptor (beta chain) came up a few times. Its antigen is unidentified. The data stem from a study of blood T cells in healthy people across ages. The study's findings and limits: Percentage of naive T cells showed a strong correlation with TCR beta diversity. There were more naive CD4+ cells and higher diversity in long-lived donors than in aged donors.

The CDR3 contains 15 residues. CDR1 SNHLY and CDR2 FYNNEI come from the germline V gene. V was clipped by 5 bases and J by 4 bases, with 15 bases between them. Primers used in a second PCR of roughly 6 to 12 cycles were a sample-barcoded 5' primer and a J-beta primer mix. TCRdb ran MiXCR on the 5' RACE reads and lists one entry per CDR3 protein. This table has some 760,000 distinct CDR3 sequences, 20% to 30% appearing once. The same data also went into a second study, on T cells of mothers and their children. As that report states: Material was donated by three healthy Caucasian mothers and their six children. Similar effects of thymic selection on TCR recombination output were recorded in related and unrelated pairs.

The sequenced sample consisted of blood. This chain links TRBV2 with TRBJ2-1, with TRBD1 as a possible D gene (6 bases). This TCR was recovered from a boy aged 5-17 years in good health. The CDR3 DNA sequence: TGTGCCAGCAGTCCGCGGACAGTCTTTTACAATGAGCAGTTCTTC. It specifies CASSPRTVFYNEQFF.